A selection of T cell receptor beta chains follows, all from one sample in a study of T-cell reconstitution after alpha-beta-depleted transplantation in children. TCRdb reprocessed the PCR reads with MiXCR, giving one entry per CDR3 protein. The sample includes 500,000 to 600,000 distinct CDR3 sequences, around 17% of them seen just once. This specimen was PBMCs from the stem cell graft donor, taken from the stem cell graft. Receptor source: a human donor who donated a stem cell graft to a child with acute lymphoblastic leukemia. Both conserved end residues are part of each CDR3. The order of the fields is CDR3 protein, CDR3 DNA, J gene, clone size, V gene, D gene. A D gene is named only where the DNA matches it firmly. The size of a clone is reported for some rows only, either as once, few or many, or as a class for expanded clones.

CDR3 protein: CASSQGLAGEGFYNEQFF
CDR3 DNA: TGTGCCAGCAGCCAAGGACTAGCGGGAGAGGGTTTTTACAATGAGCAGTTCTTC
J gene: TRBJ2-1
clone size: few
V gene: TRBV11-2
D gene: TRBD2

CDR3 protein: CSARVGGAGSHNSPLHF
CDR3 DNA: TGCAGTGCTAGAGTAGGGGGTGCAGGTTCCCATAATTCACCCCTCCACTTT
J gene: TRBJ1-6
clone size: -
V gene: TRBV20-1
D gene: -

CDR3 protein: CASSLGASGTGDTQYF
CDR3 DNA: TGTGCCAGCAGTTTAGGAGCTAGCGGGACGGGAGATACGCAGTATTTT
J gene: TRBJ2-3
clone size: -
V gene: TRBV12-3/TRBV12-4
D gene: TRBD2

CDR3 protein: CASSPPGGLRGYTF
CDR3 DNA: TGTGCCAGCTCACCACCTGGGGGGCTCAGAGGCTACACCTTC
J gene: TRBJ1-2
clone size: -
V gene: TRBV18
D gene: -

CDR3 protein: CASSFPGRTDTQYF
CDR3 DNA: TGCGCCAGCAGCTTCCCGGGCCGCACAGATACGCAGTATTTT
J gene: TRBJ2-3
clone size: -
V gene: TRBV5-1
D gene: -

CDR3 protein: CASSSVETQYF
CDR3 DNA: TGTGCCAGCAGTTCCGTGGAGACCCAGTACTTC
J gene: TRBJ2-5
clone size: many
V gene: TRBV12-3/TRBV12-4
D gene: -

CDR3 protein: CASSLEPERAIQFF
CDR3 DNA: TGCGCCAGCAGCTTGGAACCCGAGCGAGCCATACAGTTCTTC
J gene: TRBJ2-1
clone size: -
V gene: TRBV5-1
D gene: -

CDR3 protein: CASRGNSNQPQHF
CDR3 DNA: TGTGCCAGCAGAGGGAATAGCAATCAGCCCCAGCATTTT
J gene: TRBJ1-5
clone size: few
V gene: TRBV6-1
D gene: -

CDR3 protein: CASRRQGSYGYTF
CDR3 DNA: TGTGCCAGCAGGAGACAGGGGAGCTATGGCTACACCTTC
J gene: TRBJ1-2
clone size: few
V gene: TRBV6-1
D gene: TRBD1

CDR3 protein: CASSSTGAITYEQYF
CDR3 DNA: TGTGCCAGCAGCTCTACGGGGGCTATCACCTACGAGCAGTACTTC
J gene: TRBJ2-7
clone size: few
V gene: TRBV7-8
D gene: -

CDR3 protein: CASSQDSLGGLYEQYF
CDR3 DNA: TGCGCCAGCAGCCAAGATAGCCTTGGCGGACTCTACGAGCAGTACTTC
J gene: TRBJ2-7
clone size: -
V gene: TRBV4-1
D gene: -

CDR3 protein: CASSQIIAGTAYEQYF
CDR3 DNA: TGTGCCAGCAGCCAGATCATAGCGGGGACAGCCTACGAGCAGTACTTC
J gene: TRBJ2-7
clone size: -
V gene: TRBV3-1
D gene: -

CDR3 protein: CASSAISDTQYF
CDR3 DNA: TGCGCCAGCAGCGCAATATCCGATACGCAGTATTTT
J gene: TRBJ2-3
clone size: few
V gene: TRBV4-1
D gene: -

CDR3 protein: CASSSGTSGTYYEQYF
CDR3 DNA: TGTGCCAGCAGCTCCGGGACTAGCGGGACCTACTACGAGCAGTACTTC
J gene: TRBJ2-7
clone size: -
V gene: TRBV7-9
D gene: TRBD2

CDR3 protein: CASSLPPADYEQYF
CDR3 DNA: TGTGCCAGCAGCTTGCCCCCGGCGGACTACGAGCAGTACTTC
J gene: TRBJ2-7
clone size: few
V gene: TRBV5-4
D gene: -

CDR3 protein: CATSKNRDRGSGYTF
CDR3 DNA: TGTGCCACCAGCAAAAACCGGGACCGGGGTAGTGGCTACACCTTC
J gene: TRBJ1-2
clone size: -
V gene: TRBV15
D gene: -

CDR3 protein: CASSLRGAGTGMSSGRTYNEQFF
CDR3 DNA: TGCGCCAGCAGCTTGCGGGGAGCCGGGACAGGGATGTCTAGCGGGAGAACCTACAATGAGCAGTTCTTC
J gene: TRBJ2-1
clone size: -
V gene: TRBV5-1
D gene: -

CDR3 protein: CASSTSGREPYEQYF
CDR3 DNA: TGTGCCAGCAGTACTAGCGGGAGGGAACCCTACGAGCAGTACTTC
J gene: TRBJ2-7
clone size: few
V gene: TRBV6-5
D gene: TRBD2

CDR3 protein: CSVAAGEGTEAFF
CDR3 DNA: TGCAGCGTTGCGGCAGGGGAGGGCACTGAAGCTTTCTTT
J gene: TRBJ1-1
clone size: few
V gene: TRBV29-1
D gene: -

CDR3 protein: CASSSDGWRRFSGPYEQYF
CDR3 DNA: TGTGCCAGCAGCTCTGACGGATGGAGGCGTTTTAGCGGCCCCTACGAGCAGTACTTC
J gene: TRBJ2-7
clone size: -
V gene: TRBV11-1
D gene: -

CDR3 protein: CASRLTYEQYF
CDR3 DNA: TGCGCCAGCAGGTTGACCTACGAGCAGTACTTC
J gene: TRBJ2-7
clone size: few
V gene: TRBV5-1
D gene: -

CDR3 protein: CAIRREASYEQYF
CDR3 DNA: TGTGCCATCAGGCGGGAGGCTTCCTACGAGCAGTACTTC
J gene: TRBJ2-7
clone size: few
V gene: TRBV10-3
D gene: TRBD2

CDR3 protein: CASSVGSGIMNTEAFF
CDR3 DNA: TGTGCCAGCAGCGTAGGATCTGGCATAATGAACACTGAAGCTTTCTTT
J gene: TRBJ1-1
clone size: few
V gene: TRBV9
D gene: -

CDR3 protein: CASSLNEVSYNEQFF
CDR3 DNA: TGTGCCAGCAGCTTAAACGAAGTCTCCTACAATGAGCAGTTCTTC
J gene: TRBJ2-1
clone size: -
V gene: TRBV7-3
D gene: -

CDR3 protein: CSATLGYEQYF
CDR3 DNA: TGCAGCGCCACGTTGGGTTACGAGCAGTACTTC
J gene: TRBJ2-7
clone size: few
V gene: TRBV29-1
D gene: -

CDR3 protein: CASSLQGAGTEAFF
CDR3 DNA: TGCGCCAGCAGCTTACAGGGGGCCGGCACTGAAGCTTTCTTT
J gene: TRBJ1-1
clone size: few
V gene: TRBV5-1
D gene: TRBD1

CDR3 protein: CASSQGNPNTGELFF
CDR3 DNA: TGCGCCAGCAGCCAAGGCAATCCTAACACCGGGGAGCTGTTTTTT
J gene: TRBJ2-2
clone size: few
V gene: TRBV4-1
D gene: -

CDR3 protein: CASNPSPGLAGGSAKNIQYF
CDR3 DNA: TGTGCCAGCAATCCCTCCCCGGGACTAGCGGGAGGTTCAGCCAAAAACATTCAGTACTTC
J gene: TRBJ2-4
clone size: few
V gene: TRBV11-1
D gene: TRBD2

CDR3 protein: CASSKAGTGGDGYTF
CDR3 DNA: TGCGCCAGCAGCAAAGCCGGGACAGGGGGCGATGGCTACACCTTC
J gene: TRBJ1-2
clone size: -
V gene: TRBV5-1
D gene: TRBD1

CDR3 protein: CASSLKEPQEEQFF
CDR3 DNA: TGTGCCAGCAGCTTGAAGGAGCCTCAAGAGGAGCAGTTCTTC
J gene: TRBJ2-1
clone size: -
V gene: TRBV7-9
D gene: -

CDR3 protein: CASKASDYNEQFF
CDR3 DNA: TGTGCCAGCAAGGCTAGCGATTACAATGAGCAGTTCTTC
J gene: TRBJ2-1
clone size: few
V gene: TRBV2
D gene: -

CDR3 protein: CASSFGGSEREQFF
CDR3 DNA: TGCGCCAGCAGCTTTGGGGGCTCCGAACGGGAGCAGTTCTTC
J gene: TRBJ2-1
clone size: -
V gene: TRBV5-1
D gene: -

CDR3 protein: CATSDRGTGQETQYF
CDR3 DNA: TGTGCCACCAGTGACCGTGGGACAGGGCAAGAGACCCAGTACTTC
J gene: TRBJ2-5
clone size: -
V gene: TRBV24-1
D gene: TRBD1

CDR3 protein: CASSPPVGGAEIFSYNEQFF
CDR3 DNA: TGTGCCAGCAGCCCTCCTGTGGGGGGAGCTGAAATCTTCTCCTACAATGAGCAGTTCTTC
J gene: TRBJ2-1
clone size: -
V gene: TRBV3-1
D gene: -

CDR3 protein: CASSFSGHYMNTEAFF
CDR3 DNA: TGTGCCAGCAGTTTTTCGGGACACTACATGAACACTGAAGCTTTCTTT
J gene: TRBJ1-1
clone size: -
V gene: TRBV12-3/TRBV12-4
D gene: -

CDR3 protein: CASSFRGGELFF
CDR3 DNA: TGTGCCAGCAGTTTTCGGGGCGGGGAGCTGTTTTTT
J gene: TRBJ2-2
clone size: -
V gene: TRBV27
D gene: -

CDR3 protein: CASSPLVEWEWGYTF
CDR3 DNA: TGTGCCAGCAGTCCTCTAGTCGAGTGGGAATGGGGCTACACCTTC
J gene: TRBJ1-2
clone size: few
V gene: TRBV27
D gene: -

CDR3 protein: CSAHSLDRGNQPQHF
CDR3 DNA: TGCAGTGCTCACTCCCTTGATAGGGGCAATCAGCCCCAGCATTTT
J gene: TRBJ1-5
clone size: -
V gene: TRBV20-1
D gene: -

CDR3 protein: CASSFPAGVGTGELFF
CDR3 DNA: TGTGCCAGCAGCTTTCCAGCGGGAGTAGGTACCGGGGAGCTGTTTTTT
J gene: TRBJ2-2
clone size: few
V gene: TRBV7-3
D gene: TRBD2

CDR3 protein: CSLLDRSNEQFF
CDR3 DNA: TGCAGCTTATTGGACAGGAGCAATGAGCAGTTCTTC
J gene: TRBJ2-1
clone size: few
V gene: TRBV29-1
D gene: TRBD1

CDR3 protein: CASSSGTGNDGYTF
CDR3 DNA: TGCGCCAGCAGCTCGGGGACAGGGAACGATGGCTACACCTTC
J gene: TRBJ1-2
clone size: -
V gene: TRBV5-1
D gene: TRBD1